These 14 T cell receptor beta chains came from one sample sequenced in a study. Measured with immunoSEQ multiplex PCR; TCRdb has only the in-frame clones, and not every one. The data contain some 70,000 clones, around 93% of them singletons. The sequenced material came from PBMCs. All receptors derive from a man between 35 and 55 years old with rheumatoid arthritis.

The chain is built from TRBV7-9 and TRBJ2-7, with 7 bases lining up with TRBD1. CDR3 size: 14 residues. The germline V gene has CDR1 SEHNR and CDR2 FQNEAQ (reference sequence). J was trimmed by 2 bases and V by 5 bases; bases with no gene match: 6. CDR3 sequence (DNA): TGTGCCAGCAGCAAGACAGGGTTTCCCTACGAGCAGTACTTC. It encodes CASSKTGFPYEQYF.

The CDR3 nucleotides are TGCAGCGTGCTTACTGGAGGCCTGAACACTGAAGCTTTCTTT. Translated: CSVLTGGLNTEAFF. The chain is built from TRBV29-1 and TRBJ1-1; no clear D. Trimming took off 6 bases at V and 0 bases at J, with 14 bases between the two ends. The CDR3 length is 14 residues. The V gene's germline CDR1 is SQVTM and CDR2 ANQGSEA.

The J gene is TRBJ2-2, the V gene TRBV7-2; tentatively, D is TRBD1 (6 bases). This CDR3 has 17 residues. Germline V lookup: CDR1 SGHTA, CDR2 FQGNSA. The V and J ends lost 2 bases and 2 bases respectively, with 15 bases between them. The CDR3 loop is CASSLKRTGRNTGELFF. The CDR3 DNA sequence: TGTGCCAGCAGCTTAAAGCGCACAGGGAGAAACACCGGGGAGCTGTTTTTT. Full variable domain (missing parts from reference TRBV7-2 and TRBJ2-2): GAGVSQSPSNKVTEKGKDVELRCDPISGHTALYWYRQSLGQGLEFLIYFQGNSAPDKSGLPSDRFSAERTGGSVSTLTIQRTQQEDSAVYLCASSLKRTGRNTGELFFGEGSRLTVL.

The gene calls are TRBV27 and TRBJ1-4; the match to TRBD1 covers 7 bases. Germline CDR1 is MNHEY and CDR2 is SMNVEV (reference sequence). The CDR3 loop spans 14 amino acids. V shed 5 bases, J shed 6 bases, and the junction held 6 bases outside the gene matches. CDR3 DNA: TGTGCCAGCAGTCCCCACGGGACAGATGAAAAACTGTTTTTT. It translates to CASSPHGTDEKLFF.

V gene TRBV19 combines with J gene TRBJ2-4, with 8 bases matching TRBD1. Trimming removed 8 bases from V and 1 base from J; junction bases left unmatched: 7. The CDR3 has 15 residues. The germline V gene encodes CDR1 LNHDA and CDR2 SQIVND (reference sequence). The CDR3 here is CASARTGPAKNIQYF. The DNA for the CDR3 is TGTGCCAGTGCCCGGACAGGGCCGGCCAAAAACATTCAGTACTTC.

The chain combines TRBV30 with TRBJ1-1; weak D call: TRBD1 (6 bases). This CDR3 has 14 amino acids. V gave up 3 bases and J gave up 0 bases, with 11 bases separating them. The germline gives CDR1 GTSNPN, CDR2 SVGIG (reference sequence). DNA of the CDR3: TGTGCCTGGAGCGGACAGTTCATGAACACTGAAGCTTTCTTT. This codes for CAWSGQFMNTEAFF.

This chain links TRBV5-1 with TRBJ2-1; D might be TRBD2 (6 bases). With 0 bases removed from V and 4 bases from J, the gap between germline ends came to 14 bases. This CDR3 spans 16 amino acids. The germline gives CDR1 SGHRS, CDR2 YFSETQ. The CDR3: CASSLVASGGYNEQFF. The CDR3, as DNA: TGCGCCAGCAGCTTGGTAGCTAGTGGGGGGTACAATGAGCAGTTCTTC.

The J gene is TRBJ1-2, the V gene TRBV3-1 (or the pseudogene TRBV3-2); D is uncertain. This CDR3 contains 16 residues. The germline V gene has CDR1 LGHDT and CDR2 YNNKEL (reference sequence). Trimming cost V 0 bases and J 7 bases, with 18 bases left between them. The CDR3 region is CASSQDLVGRNPGYTF. In DNA, the CDR3 is TGTGCCAGCAGCCAAGATCTCGTGGGCAGAAATCCTGGCTACACCTTC.

The chain links TRBV5-6 to TRBJ2-7; 7 bases fit TRBD2. Germline CDR1 and CDR2: SGHDT and YYEEEE. CDR3 size: 13 residues. V lost 3 bases, J lost 5 bases, and 5 bases stayed unmatched. CDR3 loop: CASSWGGSNEQYF. The CDR3 nucleotides read TGTGCCAGCAGCTGGGGGGGTAGCAACGAGCAGTACTTC.

The chain combines TRBV7-8 with TRBJ1-2, with D maybe TRBD1 (6 bases). Germline-derived CDR1 and CDR2 are SGHVS and FQNEAQ. The CDR3 length is 14 residues. Trimming shortened V by 10 bases and J by 7 bases, and 22 bases separated the two germline ends. CDR3 sequence reads: CATSGRTEISGYTF. The DNA for the CDR3 is TGTGCCACTTCGGGGAGGACAGAGATATCTGGCTACACCTTC.

The chain recombines TRBV7-2 with TRBJ1-1; D unresolved. Germline V gene sequence: CDR1 SGHTA, CDR2 FQGNSA. CDR3 size: 14 residues. V lost 3 bases to trimming and J lost 1 base, with 9 bases between them. The CDR3 nucleotides read TGTGCCAGCAGCTTCCCGACTGCGAACACTGAAGCTTTCTTT. Translating it yields CASSFPTANTEAFF.

The rearrangement uses TRBV7-8 and TRBJ1-1; D is unresolved. This CDR3 comprises 14 residues. Trimming removed 1 base at V and 0 bases at J, with 6 bases between. Germline V gene data show CDR1 as SGHVS and CDR2 as FQNEAQ. The CDR3 is CASSLVSVNTEAFF. CDR3 bases: TGTGCCAGCAGCTTAGTATCGGTGAACACTGAAGCTTTCTTT.

The rearrangement joins TRBV4-3 to TRBJ2-3, with 13 bases that match TRBD2. The CDR3 runs to 17 residues. J lost 2 bases, V lost 1 base, and 3 bases had no gene match. Looked up from germline, CDR1 is LGHNA and CDR2 is YSLEER. This chain's CDR3 is CASSQVGLAGNTDTQYF. The CDR3, as DNA: TGCGCCAGCAGCCAAGTGGGACTAGCGGGAAACACAGATACGCAGTATTTT.

J is TRBJ2-7 and V is TRBV12-3 or TRBV12-4; tentative D call: TRBD2 (5 bases). Trimming left V 4 bases short and J 2 bases short, with 6 bases between. The CDR3 is 12 residues long. This CDR3 reads CASSSEAYEQYF. The CDR3 coding sequence is TGTGCCAGCAGTTCGGAGGCCTACGAGCAGTACTTC.